This record looks at one T cell receptor (beta chain) sequence and its context. What this receptor recognizes is not known. No quality values exist for individual bases; no much larger clone is one base distant. These data belong to a study of cytomegalovirus exposure and HLA in healthy donors (dated by TCRdb to the late 2010s). Study-level background: According to a later analysis, one platform produced both the approximately 110 validation repertoires and the 670 or so repertoires of the first cohort. The study aimed to test whether signatures of past pathogen exposure could be identified by cataloging public T cell receptors. Along with the roughly 670-subject first cohort, a separate validation cohort of 120 different subjects was used. To predict cytomegalovirus infection status, the study brought together high-throughput TCR immunosequencing, statistical association of individual TCRs with disease status, and machine learning. The investigation overall reported the following: According to the authors, the approach could potentially be generalized to other disease states and immunological phenotypes. A later analysis had no HLA typing for the validation cohort, so co-occurrence there was scored across all 130 or so repertoires. The study listed 150 to 200 TCR beta chains as associated with cytomegalovirus. While some public TCRs were present in many individuals, most TCR sequences turned up only very rarely across donors. The classifier was reported to diagnose cytomegalovirus status with high specificity and sensitivity in both the original cohort and the validation cohort. In a later analysis, TCRs clustered in the first cohort were found to also tend to co-occur in the roughly 130 validation repertoires, with 85% to 95% of cluster scores above 0. In vitro tests confirmed that a few of the cytomegalovirus-associated TCR beta chains recognize cytomegalovirus antigens.

Donors formed part of the validation cohort, which comprised 120 subjects and was distinct from the first cohort of under 800 subjects. Library preparation was by the immunoSEQ multiplex PCR assay. The original pipeline was this. To diagnose cytomegalovirus status from the catalog of TCR beta chain sequences, a statistical classification framework was built. In TCRdb, the immuneACCESS table is reduced to in-frame sequences with V and J assigned. These tables do not hold every clone; where another copy was compared, an unresolved V gene accounts for under half, and the others remain unexplained. For V, J and clone size, that table is used; D and trimming come from the DNA. Recorded for this sample are 300,000 to 400,000 clones; 86% of them occurred a single time. The top ten clones comprise 0.8% to 0.85% of the sample. Trimming leaves V shorter by 6 bases and J shorter by 2 bases, with the junction holding 6 bases beyond the gene matches. The germline V gene yields SGHAT for CDR1 and FQNNGV for CDR2. The CDR3 contains 16 residues, cysteine and phenylalanine counted. The entry retains the CDR3 DNA only, 48 bases that are in frame from base 1.

What was sequenced was PBMCs. This sequence uses TRBV11-2 and TRBJ2-3, and TRBD2 matches 12 of the central bases. The origin of this receptor is a woman in her late teens or twenties in good health and CMV-seronegative. CDR3 region: CASRRTSGANTDTQYF. The DNA reads as follows: TGTGCCAGCAGACGGACTAGCGGGGCCAACACAGATACGCAGTATTTT.